This is a list of T cell receptor beta chains from one sample in a study of T cells after yellow fever vaccination. TCRdb re-called the 5' RACE reads through MiXCR, storing one row per CDR3 protein. This sample has approximately 450,000 distinct CDR3 sequences, with about 19% found just once. The sequencing here drew on PBMCs, taken before the yellow fever booster vaccination. The receptors stem from a man in his late teens or twenties who received the YFV17D yellow fever vaccine. CDR3s include the opening cysteine and the closing phenylalanine or tryptophan. Fields, in order: V gene, CDR3 protein.

>TRBV18
CASSLQGGQSSYNSPLHF
>TRBV27
CASRSWGPGNTEAFF
>TRBV11-2
CASSQLLYGELFF
>TRBV21-1
CAKWVQPQHF
>TRBV6-2/TRBV6-3
CASNYRHSFGSSYNEQFF
>TRBV6-6
CASSLNRVSNEQFF
>TRBV29-1
CSVRWAGNTEAFF
>TRBV7-9
CASSLGQGAQLGYGYTF
>TRBV5-5
CASSLVPGVQETQYF
>TRBV20-1
CSAAGTGDSPLHF
>TRBV20-1
CSARPPGRGKTGELFF
>TRBV5-5
CASSHDRRTYNEQFF
>TRBV12-3/TRBV12-4
CASSLTPSGADTQYF
>TRBV7-8
CASSPRRGEGSNQPQHF
>TRBV6-2/TRBV6-3
CASTVLLGAGELFF
>TRBV6-2/TRBV6-3
CASSLDTLRPQHF
>TRBV20-1
CSASRDRDQPQHF
>TRBV20-1
CSATRGNNEQFF
>TRBV9
CASRKGTDSYNEQFF
>TRBV4-1
CASSHGQGPWNTGELFF
>TRBV6-6
CASRAANYGYTF
>TRBV4-3
CASTPTAGSSYNEQFF
>TRBV5-1
CASSIGLTRGDTQYF
>TRBV6-2/TRBV6-3
CASRPAGGHGELFF
>TRBV10-3
CAIRPNDRLDEQYF
>TRBV2
CASRGTGGAYEQYF
>TRBV6-5
CASRTGPGVSPLHF
>TRBV5-1
CASSLGQNPTNTHYF
>TRBV9
CASSIRPGVQGSYTGELFF
>TRBV12-3/TRBV12-4
CASSANGGYEQYF
>TRBV7-6
CASSLGVSEQFF
>TRBV5-1
CASSRTAMNTEAFF
>TRBV20-1
CSARPRGGAWNEQYF
>TRBV20-1
CSARDGSEQYF
>TRBV4-2
CASSLPFGPAAHNEQFF
>TRBV29-1
CSVGMTSGAYEQYF
>TRBV6-1
CASSEMHQETQYF
>TRBV7-2
CASSLEYGGGAPDTQYF
>TRBV18
CASSRQGNSNQPQHF
>TRBV6-5
CASSYSSPTDTQYF
>TRBV12-3/TRBV12-4
CASSLAGGGYSNQPQHF
>TRBV7-6
CASSPESLPNYGYTF
>TRBV4-1
CASSQDRGTGNEKLFF
>TRBV7-8
CASSLLGRSYEQYF
>TRBV7-3
CASSFSGGENTQYF
>TRBV4-3
CASSQAAGTGDHEQYF
>TRBV6-6
CASTGREHYEQYF
>TRBV9
CASSVEPGVGNTDTQYF
>TRBV9
CASSAQGYNEQFF
>TRBV28
CASRKSLPGELFF
>TRBV19
CASSPQTGASYEQYF